This T cell receptor beta chain was profiled in a study of shared T cell receptors in the human thymus. The junction had 9 bases not matched to a gene; V was cut back by 0 bases and J by 4 bases. The CDR3 runs 16 residues. CDR1 is SGHNT, CDR2 YYREEE, per germline (reference sequence). The data were produced by immunoSEQ multiplex PCR, yet TCRdb's version contains in-frame clones alone and is incomplete. The sample holds more than 550,000 clones, 80% to 90% seen once. This sample also appeared in a second study, on human thymus T cells. That paper adds: Thymus tissue for the work was resected from patients undergoing corrective heart surgery. Seemingly biased V and J gene usage marked thymic and blood repertoires.

The receptor comes from a boy under two years old with a congenital heart defect. The rearrangement joins TRBV5-4 to TRBJ2-7; the match to TRBD1 covers 8 bases. Input material: thymocytes. In DNA, the CDR3 is TGTGCCAGCAGCTTGGCGACGGCGGGACAGGTTTACGAGCAGTACTTC. Translating gives CASSLATAGQVYEQYF.